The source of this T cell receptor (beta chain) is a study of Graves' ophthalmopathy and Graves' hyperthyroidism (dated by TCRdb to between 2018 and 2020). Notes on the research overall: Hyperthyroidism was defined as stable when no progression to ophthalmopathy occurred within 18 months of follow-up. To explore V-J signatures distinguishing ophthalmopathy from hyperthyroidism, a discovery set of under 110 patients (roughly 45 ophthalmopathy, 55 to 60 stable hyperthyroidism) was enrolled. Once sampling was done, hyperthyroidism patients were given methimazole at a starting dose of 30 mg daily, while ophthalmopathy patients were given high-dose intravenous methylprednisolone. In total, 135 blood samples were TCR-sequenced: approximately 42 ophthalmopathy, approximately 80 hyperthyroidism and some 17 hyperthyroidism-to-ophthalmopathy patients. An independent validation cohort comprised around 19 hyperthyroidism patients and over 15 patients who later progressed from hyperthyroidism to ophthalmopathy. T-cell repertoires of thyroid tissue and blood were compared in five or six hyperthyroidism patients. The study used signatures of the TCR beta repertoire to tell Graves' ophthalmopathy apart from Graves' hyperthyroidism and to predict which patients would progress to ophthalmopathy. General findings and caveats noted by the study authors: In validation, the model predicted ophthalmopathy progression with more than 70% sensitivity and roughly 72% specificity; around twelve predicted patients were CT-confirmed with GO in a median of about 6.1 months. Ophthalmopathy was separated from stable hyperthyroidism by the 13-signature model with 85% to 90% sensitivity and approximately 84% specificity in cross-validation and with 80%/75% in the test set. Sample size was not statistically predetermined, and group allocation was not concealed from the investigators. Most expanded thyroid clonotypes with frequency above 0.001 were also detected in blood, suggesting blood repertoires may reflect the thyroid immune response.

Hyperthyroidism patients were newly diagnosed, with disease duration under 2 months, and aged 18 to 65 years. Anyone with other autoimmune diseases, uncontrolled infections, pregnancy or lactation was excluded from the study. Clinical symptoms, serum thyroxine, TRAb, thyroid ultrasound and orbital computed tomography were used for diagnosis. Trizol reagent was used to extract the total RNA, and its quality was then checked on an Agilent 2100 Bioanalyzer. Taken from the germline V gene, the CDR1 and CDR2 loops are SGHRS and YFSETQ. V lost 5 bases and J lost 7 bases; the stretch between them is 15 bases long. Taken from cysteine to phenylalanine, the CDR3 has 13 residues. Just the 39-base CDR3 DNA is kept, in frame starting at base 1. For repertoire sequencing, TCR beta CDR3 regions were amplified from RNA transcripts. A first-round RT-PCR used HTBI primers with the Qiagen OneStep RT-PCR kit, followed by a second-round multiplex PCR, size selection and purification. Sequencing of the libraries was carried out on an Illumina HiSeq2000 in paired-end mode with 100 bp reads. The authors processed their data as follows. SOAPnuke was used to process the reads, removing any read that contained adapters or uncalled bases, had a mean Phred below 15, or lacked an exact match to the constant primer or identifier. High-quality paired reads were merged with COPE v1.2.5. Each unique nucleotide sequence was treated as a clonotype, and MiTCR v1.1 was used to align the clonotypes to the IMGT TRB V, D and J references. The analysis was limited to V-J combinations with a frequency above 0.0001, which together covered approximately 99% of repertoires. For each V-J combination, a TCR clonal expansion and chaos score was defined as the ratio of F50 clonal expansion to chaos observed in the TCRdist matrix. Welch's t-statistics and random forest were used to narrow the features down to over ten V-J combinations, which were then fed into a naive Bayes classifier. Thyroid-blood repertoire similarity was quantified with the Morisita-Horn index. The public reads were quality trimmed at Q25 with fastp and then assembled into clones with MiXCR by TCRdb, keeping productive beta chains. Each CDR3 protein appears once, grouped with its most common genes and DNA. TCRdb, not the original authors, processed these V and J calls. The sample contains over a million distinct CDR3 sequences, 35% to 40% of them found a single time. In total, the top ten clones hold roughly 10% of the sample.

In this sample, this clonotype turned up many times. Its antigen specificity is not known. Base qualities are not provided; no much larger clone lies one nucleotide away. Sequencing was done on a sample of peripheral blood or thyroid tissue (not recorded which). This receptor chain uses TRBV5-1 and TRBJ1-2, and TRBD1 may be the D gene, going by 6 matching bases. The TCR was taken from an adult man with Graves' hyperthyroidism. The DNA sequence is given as TGCGCCAGCAGTTATAACAGGGTTTTTGGCTACACCTTC. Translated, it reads CASSYNRVFGYTF.